This T cell receptor (beta chain) was profiled in a study of identifying expanded T cells in peripheral blood (dated by TCRdb to about 2019). Regarding the research as a whole: Technical replicates were generated by sequencing separate aliquots of the same genomic DNA pool, and four replicates were compared pairwise.

During the collection period, no immune events, such as infections, were documented for the healthy donors. Blood repertoires from healthy donors were used as a training cohort for calibrating time-dependent variance in a beta-binomial model of differential abundance of T-cell clones. There were some ten healthy donors in the training cohort, of whom 3 were female and 7 were male. The donors were between roughly 25 and 70 years old, with an average age of about 47 years. Obtained from a commercial supplier, whole blood was collected from each healthy donor at three time points set around two weeks apart. For immunosequencing, genomic DNA was extracted from whole blood that had not been sorted. Remarks on this clone: There is no known antigen for this receptor. Per-base quality was not reported, and no clone a single base away is much larger than it.

The immunoSEQ Assay, which relies on bias-controlled multiplex PCR amplification of genomic DNA, was used to profile TCRbeta CDR3 regions. In the authors' own workflow: To quantify the absolute abundance of each unique TCRbeta CDR3 region, the sequences were collapsed and filtered. Differential abundance was assessed using a binomial (Fisher-equivalent) model and a beta-binomial model in which time-dependent variance fitted from healthy donors was added. Clones with fewer than 5 combined templates were removed, and differential abundance was called for clones with a Benjamini-Hochberg FDR below 0.01. In the beta-binomial model, variance was expressed as a function of the total template count across the two samples, in the form v = (b*log(k)+a)^2. The clones in this table, taken by TCRdb from immuneACCESS, are in-frame only. Not every clone is retained; where verified, under half of the shortfall comes from an unresolved V gene, and the cause of the rest is unknown. The V and J calls and clone size are taken from that table; D and trimming were inferred from the DNA. The sample data list about 110,000 clones, and approximately 90% of these were observed just once. The ten largest account for approximately 8% of the sample.

Findings and caveats that apply to the study as a whole: The binomial model flagged around 1.2 differentially abundant clones between technical replicates, compared with roughly 17 over about two weeks and 19 to 20 over around four weeks. Variance in clone template counts between roughly two-week samples significantly increased with total template count across all healthy donors. The authors expected biological variance in healthy repertoires might increase further over much longer intervals such as months to years. Across all healthy-donor time intervals, the beta-binomial model significantly lowered both the number of clones called differentially abundant and the false-positive rate.

Based on the germline V gene, the CDR1 and CDR2 sequences are SGHTA and FQGNSA. Germline trimming: 6 bases from V, 3 bases from J; junction bases outside gene matches: 7. The CDR3 holds 14 amino acids from the cysteine to the phenylalanine. Solely the CDR3 DNA is kept, with 42 bases framed from the first base. Sequencing input: blood. The sequence derives from a person aged 18 to 70 in good health. The V and J genes are TRBV7-2 and TRBJ2-7; a stretch of 8 junction bases matches TRBD1. The CDR3: CASRVLGQGYEQYF. The nucleotide sequence reads as follows: TGTGCCAGCAGAGTACTTGGACAGGGCTACGAGCAGTACTTC.